The rows below give T cell receptor beta chains drawn from one sample of a study of identical twins. TCRdb re-called the 5' RACE reads through MiXCR, storing one row per CDR3 protein. This sample has under 1 million distinct CDR3 sequences, with 12% found just once. The same data also contributed to another study, on yellow fever vaccine responses in identical twins.

The sequencing sample was made of PBMCs. Receptors were obtained from a young woman in good health. Both conserved end residues are part of each CDR3. Each record gives: D gene, clone size, V gene, J gene, CDR3 DNA, CDR3 protein. D genes are given only for firm matches. Part of the rows lack a size; the others show once, few, many or a class for expanded clones.

>TRBD2|once|TRBV5-1|TRBJ2-1
TGCGCCAGCAGCTACGGGGGACTAGCGGCTGAGCAGTTCTTC
CASSYGGLAAEQFF
>TRBD2|many|TRBV3-1|TRBJ2-7
TGTGCCAGCAGCCAAGGTGGACTAGCGGGAGTAGAGCAGTACTTC
CASSQGGLAGVEQYF
>TRBD1|-|TRBV20-1|TRBJ1-5
TGCAGTGCTCCAACGGGACAGGGGGACCGACAGCATTTT
CSAPTGQGDRQHF
>-|few|TRBV28|TRBJ2-3
TGTGCCAGCAGACGAGCGGGTAGCTACACAGATACGCAGTATTTT
CASRRAGSYTDTQYF
>TRBD2|few|TRBV20-1|TRBJ2-3
TGCAGTGCTAGTAGGGCGGGGGGGATCACAGATACGCAGTATTTT
CSASRAGGITDTQYF
>-|-|TRBV25-1|TRBJ2-7
TGTGCCAGCAGTGAATTCGGCCACGAGCAGTGCTTC
CASSEFGHEQCF
>TRBD2|few|TRBV10-3|TRBJ2-1
TGTGCCATCAGACGGACTAGCGGGAGTAACAATGAGCAGTTCTTC
CAIRRTSGSNNEQFF
>TRBD2|few|TRBV5-1|TRBJ2-3
TGCGCCAGCAGCTGGACTAGAGTGGGTACGCAGTATTTT
CASSWTRVGTQYF
>-|few|TRBV28|TRBJ2-5
TGTGCCAGCAGTCCTATGAGGTACCAAGAGACCCAGTACTTC
CASSPMRYQETQYF
>TRBD2|-|TRBV15|TRBJ2-3
TGTGCCACCAGCAGCGAAAGGACTAGCGGGTCCACAGATACGCAGTATTTT
CATSSERTSGSTDTQYF
>-|many|TRBV5-1|TRBJ2-2
TGCGCCAGCAGCTTAGGTCTGCCCCCGAGACTCGGGACCCTGAACACCGGGGAGCTGTTTTTT
CASSLGLPPRLGTLNTGELFF
>-|-|TRBV20-1|TRBJ2-7
TGCAGTGCTAGAGATAGCGCAGGGGTTCAGTACGAGCAGTACTTC
CSARDSAGVQYEQYF
>-|-|TRBV25-1|TRBJ1-2
TGTGCCAGCAAACCGGGGAATAAGGGCTACACCTTC
CASKPGNKGYTF
>-|-|TRBV7-9|TRBJ1-2
TGTGCCAGCAGCTTAAACAGGGTCGGGTATGGCTACACCTTC
CASSLNRVGYGYTF
>-|few|TRBV7-9|TRBJ1-1
TGTGCCAGCAGTCCGGACCTCACTGAAGCTTTCTTT
CASSPDLTEAFF
>-|-|TRBV24-1|TRBJ2-4
TGTGCCACCAGTGATGGGGTAGCGAAAAACATTCAGTACTTC
CATSDGVAKNIQYF
>-|few|TRBV5-1|TRBJ1-2
TGCGCCAGCAGCTTGGGCGGCATCGACGGCTATGGCTACACCTTC
CASSLGGIDGYGYTF
>TRBD1|many|TRBV5-1|TRBJ2-1
TGCGCCAGCAGCTTGGGCCTAGAGACAGGGTTCAATGAGCAGTTCTTC
CASSLGLETGFNEQFF
>TRBD2|-|TRBV7-8|TRBJ2-1
TGTGCCAGCAGCAAGGGACTAGCGGGAGTTTACGCACAGTTCTTC
CASSKGLAGVYAQFF
>-|many|TRBV4-2|TRBJ1-3
TGTGCCAGCAGCCAACATACAGGGTCTGGAAACACCATATATTTT
CASSQHTGSGNTIYF
>-|many|TRBV10-3|TRBJ1-5
TGTGCCATCAGTGGGGCTGACAGGAGCAATCAGCCCCAGCATTTT
CAISGADRSNQPQHF
>TRBD1|few|TRBV6-5|TRBJ1-1
TGTGCCAGCAGTTACTCGCACAGGGGGCAAGTGGGCACTGAAGCTTTCTTT
CASSYSHRGQVGTEAFF
>TRBD2|few|TRBV2|TRBJ2-1
TGTGCCAGCAGTGAAGGGATAGCGGGCAATGAGCAGTTCTTC
CASSEGIAGNEQFF
>-|many|TRBV20-1|TRBJ2-3
TGCAGTGCTCTACCAACGCGAAGCACAGATACGCAGTATTTT
CSALPTRSTDTQYF
>-|many|TRBV4-2|TRBJ2-7
TGTGCCAGCAGCCAAGATTCCACTCCCACCTACGAGCAGTACTTC
CASSQDSTPTYEQYF
>TRBD1|few|TRBV6-2/TRBV6-3|TRBJ2-3
TGTGCCAGCAGTTTTGAGGGGGCCACGCAGTATTTT
CASSFEGATQYF
>-|many|TRBV7-2|TRBJ1-1
TGTGCCAGCAGCTTAGCCAGAGGACAGTTCGATGAAGCTTTCTTT
CASSLARGQFDEAFF
>TRBD2|-|TRBV20-1|TRBJ2-1
TGCAGTGCTACCCGGGGAGCGGGACTTGACAATGAGCAGTTCTTC
CSATRGAGLDNEQFF
>TRBD1|-|TRBV19|TRBJ1-1
TGTGCCAGTAGTATTCAGGGGGCTCGTACTGAAGCTTTCTTT
CASSIQGARTEAFF